This is a list of T cell receptor beta chains from one sample in a study of graft-versus-host responses after intestinal transplantation. Which antigens these TCRs recognize remains unknown. Data came from immunoSEQ multiplex PCR; TCRdb stores just in-frame clones and leaves some out. The top ten clones hold approximately 0.88% of a sample with approximately 100,000 clones, roughly 90% of them seen once. This specimen consisted of unstimulated CD4+ T cells sorted from spleen or lymph node cells, obtained before intestinal transplant. The receptors come from a human donor who received an intestinal transplant. The CDR3 runs from the conserved cysteine through the conserved F or W.

TRBV5-1 | 15 | CASSLQQPLLGELFF
TRBV13 | 15 | CASSWTTLGPDTQYF
TRBV7-6 | 14 | CASSLAATYNEQFF
TRBV10-1 | 14 | CASSEPGNTGELFF
TRBV25-1 | 15 | CASSESSENTGELFF
TRBV28 | 16 | CASSSGGGLSGNTIYF
TRBV2 | 15 | CASQVQGSGANVLTF
TRBV20-1 | 11 | CSAGSLDGYTF
TRBV14 | 16 | CASSPGGTGVSNEQFF
TRBV7-9 | 16 | CASSLEASGSPNEQFF
TRBV28 | 14 | CASRSGTGSTEAFF